One and the same sample provided the 11 T cell receptor beta chains below, sequenced in a study of T cells in pancreatic ductal adenocarcinoma. Surgery without prior neoadjuvant therapy was the treatment of the selected pancreatic ductal adenocarcinoma patients. The assay was immunoSEQ multiplex PCR, and TCRdb's table has in-frame clones only and misses some. The sample yields just under 30,000 clones, more than 90% seen once. Specimen: PBMCs. Every receptor here comes from a human donor with pancreatic ductal adenocarcinoma.

The V gene is TRBV14, the J gene TRBJ1-2, with a tentative D call TRBD1 (5 bases). Deletions cut 6 bases from V and 8 bases from J, with 16 bases between. The CDR3 loop spans 13 amino acids. Germline V CDR1 and CDR2: SGHDN, FVKESK. In DNA form, the CDR3 reads TGTGCCAGCAGTCTACAACAGGTCGGCGGCTACACCTTC. Its protein product is CASSLQQVGGYTF.

This rearrangement joins TRBV7-8 to TRBJ2-2, with TRBD2 as a possible D gene (5 bases). Germline V CDR1 and CDR2: SGHVS, FQNEAQ. The CDR3 contains 13 residues. V was clipped by 6 bases and J by 3 bases, with 8 bases between them. CDR3 region: CASRLVDTGELFF. For the CDR3, the DNA is TGTGCCAGCAGACTAGTGGACACCGGGGAGCTGTTTTTT.

This sequence joins TRBV30 and TRBJ1-3; unclear D gene. The V gene's germline CDR1 is GTSNPN and CDR2 SVGIG (reference sequence). Between the trimmed V and J ends, which lost 3 bases and 2 bases, there was a span of 8 bases. This CDR3 comprises 13 residues. The CDR3 region has the DNA TGTGCCTGGAGGACACACGCTGGAAACACCATATATTTT. Translating gives CAWRTHAGNTIYF.

The chain recombines TRBV7-8 with TRBJ1-2; 9 bases align to TRBD1. Per the germline V gene, CDR1 is SGHVS and CDR2 is FQNEAQ. This CDR3 is built from 16 residues. J gave up 4 bases and V 4 bases, and 10 bases lay outside the gene matches. The CDR3 DNA reads as TGTGCCAGCAGCTCCCGGCCGGGACAGGGCATCTATGGCTACACCTTC. This encodes CASSSRPGQGIYGYTF.

CDR3 sequence reads: CASSLAVPLEAFF. The CDR3 nucleotides read TGTGCCAGCAGCTTAGCCGTGCCCTTAGAAGCTTTCTTT. The chain employs TRBV7-2 and TRBJ1-1; D is ambiguous. The V gene lost 0 bases and the J gene lost 8 bases, with 10 bases spanning the gap. There are 13 residues in the CDR3. Germline V lookup: CDR1 SGHTA, CDR2 FQGNSA.

The rearrangement links TRBV25-1 to TRBJ2-6, with TRBD1 matching over 9 bases. This CDR3 is built from 18 residues. V was clipped by 4 bases and J by 0 bases; unmatched bases: 7. Germline assignment: CDR1 MGHDK and CDR2 SYGVNS. Here the CDR3 DNA reads TGTGCCAGCAGTGGAACCGGGACAGGGTTCTCTGGGGCCAACGTCCTGACTTTC. It yields the protein CASSGTGTGFSGANVLTF.

This clone was recorded only once. This sequence joins TRBV5-4 and TRBJ2-3; 11 positions agree with TRBD2. V dropped 5 bases and J dropped 1; count of bases not matched to a gene: 6. CDR1 and CDR2 from the germline V gene are SGHNT and YYREEE (reference sequence). The CDR3 has 16 amino acids. Here the CDR3 reads CASRQLAGGGTDTQYF. The CDR3 DNA sequence: TGTGCCAGCAGGCAGCTAGCGGGAGGTGGCACAGATACGCAGTATTTT.

This rearrangement joins TRBV9 to TRBJ1-4; a weak D match, TRBD1 (6 bases). This CDR3 has 15 residues. CDR1 and CDR2 (germline): SGDLS, YYNGEE. The V and J ends lost 4 bases and 5 bases respectively, with 15 bases between them. CDR3 loop: CASSITGSPNEKLFF. CDR3 DNA sequence: TGTGCCAGCAGCATAACAGGGAGCCCCAATGAAAAACTGTTTTTT.

The chain employs TRBV7-2 and TRBJ2-2; 12 bases line up with TRBD2. This CDR3 is built from 15 residues. Germline V gives CDR1 SGHTA, CDR2 FQGNSA. V shed 6 bases and J 9 bases; nucleotides not matched to a gene: 8. The CDR3 DNA reads TGTGCCAGCAGGCCTAGACTAGCGGGGGAACGGGAGCTGTTTTTT. This gives the protein CASRPRLAGERELFF.

The chain links TRBV6-5 to TRBJ2-7; D is undetermined. This CDR3 is 13 amino acids long. CDR1 is MNHEY and CDR2 is SVGAGI in the germline V gene. V lost 5 bases and J 3 bases, leaving 11 bases between the germline ends. The CDR3 reads CASSLGTYYEQYF. CDR3 bases: TGTGCCAGCAGTCTGGGCACATACTACGAGCAGTACTTC.

The chain employs TRBV29-1 and TRBJ1-1; D call uncertain. CDR1 is SQVTM and CDR2 is ANQGSEA in the germline V gene. The CDR3 has 13 residues. The V end lost 5 bases, the J end lost 5 bases, and 15 bases lay between the germline ends. The CDR3 region has the DNA TGCAGCGTTAGGGAGGGCTCGTTAACTGAAGCTTTCTTT. Translation gives CSVREGSLTEAFF.